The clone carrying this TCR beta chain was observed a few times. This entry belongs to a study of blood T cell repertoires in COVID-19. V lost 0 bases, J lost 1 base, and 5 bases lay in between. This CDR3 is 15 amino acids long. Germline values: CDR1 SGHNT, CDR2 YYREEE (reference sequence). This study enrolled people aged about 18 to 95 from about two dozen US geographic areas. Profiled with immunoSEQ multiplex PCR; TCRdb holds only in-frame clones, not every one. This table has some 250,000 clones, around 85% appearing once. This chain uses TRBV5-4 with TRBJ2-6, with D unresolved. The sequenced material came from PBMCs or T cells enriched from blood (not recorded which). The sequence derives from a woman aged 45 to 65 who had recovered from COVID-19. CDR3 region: CASSLDLSGANVLTF. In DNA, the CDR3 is TGTGCCAGCAGCTTGGACTTATCTGGGGCCAACGTCCTGACTTTC.